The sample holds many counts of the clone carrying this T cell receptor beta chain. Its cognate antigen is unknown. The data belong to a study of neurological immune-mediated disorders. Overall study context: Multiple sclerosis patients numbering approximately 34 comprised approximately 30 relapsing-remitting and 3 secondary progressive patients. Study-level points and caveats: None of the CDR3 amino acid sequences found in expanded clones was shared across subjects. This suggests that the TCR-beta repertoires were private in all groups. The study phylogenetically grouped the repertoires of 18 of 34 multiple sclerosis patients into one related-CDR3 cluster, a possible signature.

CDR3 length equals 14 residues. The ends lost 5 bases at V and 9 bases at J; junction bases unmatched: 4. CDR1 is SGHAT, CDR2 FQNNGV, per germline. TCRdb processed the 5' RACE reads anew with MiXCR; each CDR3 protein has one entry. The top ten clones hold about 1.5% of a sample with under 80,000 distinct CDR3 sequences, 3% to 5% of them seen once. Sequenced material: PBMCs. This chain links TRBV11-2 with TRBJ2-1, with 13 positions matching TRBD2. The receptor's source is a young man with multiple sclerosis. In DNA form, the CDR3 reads TGTGCCAGCAGCCTCGGGACTAGCGGGGTTGAGCAGTTCTTC. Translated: CASSLGTSGVEQFF.